This paragraph covers one TCR beta chain sequence. Original analysis: Reference gene primer amplification in the assay estimated nucleated cell counts. The table came from immunoSEQ multiplex PCR; TCRdb's copy has only in-frame clones and leaves some out. V and J calls and clone size come straight from that table; D and trimming were deduced from the DNA. Among tens of thousands of clones listed, roughly 85% were seen once. Germline V gene lookup returns CDR1 SGHTA and CDR2 FQGTGA. The CDR3 runs to 16 residues. After removal of 5 bases from V and 2 bases from J, the junction contained 7 bases not matched to a gene. This specimen comes from a study of blood T cell repertoires in COVID-19. Study at large: Samples came from the United States, Italy and Spain, spanning acute and convalescent COVID-19. In each case, the material was cDNA or gDNA derived from T cells, B-cell-depleted T cells, or PBMCs.

Sequencing was done on a sample of peripheral blood. The chain links TRBV7-3 to TRBJ2-3; 10 bases align to TRBD2. The TCR originated in a man in his 60s with acute or convalescent COVID-19. The CDR3 nucleotides are TGTGCCAGCAGCACAAAAGCGGGGGGGCACACAGATACGCAGTATTTT. As protein: CASSTKAGGHTDTQYF. Drawing the rest from reference TRBV7-3 and TRBJ2-3, the complete variable domain is GAGVSQTPSNKVTEKGKYVELRCDPISGHTALYWYRQSLGQGPEFLIYFQGTGAADDSGLPNDRFFAVRPEGSVSTLKIQRTERGDSAVYLCASSTKAGGHTDTQYFGPGTRLTVL.